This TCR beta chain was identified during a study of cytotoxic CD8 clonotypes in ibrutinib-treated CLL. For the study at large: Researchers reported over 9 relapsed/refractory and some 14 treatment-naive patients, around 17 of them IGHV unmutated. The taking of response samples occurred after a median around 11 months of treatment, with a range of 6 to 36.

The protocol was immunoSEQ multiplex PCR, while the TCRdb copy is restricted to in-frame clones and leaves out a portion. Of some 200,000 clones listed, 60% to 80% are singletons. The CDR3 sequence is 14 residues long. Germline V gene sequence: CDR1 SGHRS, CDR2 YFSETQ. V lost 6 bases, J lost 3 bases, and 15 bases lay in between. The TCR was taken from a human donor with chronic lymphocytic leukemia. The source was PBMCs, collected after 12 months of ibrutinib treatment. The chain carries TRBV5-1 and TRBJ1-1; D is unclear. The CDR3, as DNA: TGCGCCAGCAACTCGGGGTTTACGTACACTGAAGCTTTCTTT. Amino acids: CASNSGFTYTEAFF.